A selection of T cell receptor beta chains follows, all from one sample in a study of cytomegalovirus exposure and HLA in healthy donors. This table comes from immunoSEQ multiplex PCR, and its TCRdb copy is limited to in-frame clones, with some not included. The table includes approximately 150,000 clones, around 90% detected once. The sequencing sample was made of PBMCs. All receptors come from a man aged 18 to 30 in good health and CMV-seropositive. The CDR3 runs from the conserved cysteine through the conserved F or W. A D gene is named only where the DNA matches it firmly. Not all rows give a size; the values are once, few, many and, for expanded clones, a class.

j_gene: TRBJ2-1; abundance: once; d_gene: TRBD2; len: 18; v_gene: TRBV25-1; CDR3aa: CASSETSGRVPLNNEQFF; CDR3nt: TGTGCCAGCAGTGAAACTAGCGGGAGGGTCCCCCTGAACAATGAGCAGTTCTTC
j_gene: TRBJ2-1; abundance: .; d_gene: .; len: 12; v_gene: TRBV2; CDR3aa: CAIQGGRNEQFF; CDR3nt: TGTGCCATACAGGGAGGGAGGAATGAGCAGTTCTTC
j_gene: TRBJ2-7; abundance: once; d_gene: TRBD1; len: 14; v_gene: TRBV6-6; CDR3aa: CASRIFGTAYEQYF; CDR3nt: TGTGCCAGCAGGATATTTGGGACAGCTTACGAGCAGTACTTC
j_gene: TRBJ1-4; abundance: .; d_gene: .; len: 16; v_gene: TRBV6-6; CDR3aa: CASRQTGRTQNEKLFF; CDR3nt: TGTGCCAGCAGGCAGACTGGACGGACTCAGAATGAAAAACTGTTTTTT
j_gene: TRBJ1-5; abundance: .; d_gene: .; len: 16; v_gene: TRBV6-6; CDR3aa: CASSSAGAYSNQPQHF; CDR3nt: TGTGCCAGCAGTTCTGCGGGAGCATATAGCAATCAGCCCCAGCATTTT
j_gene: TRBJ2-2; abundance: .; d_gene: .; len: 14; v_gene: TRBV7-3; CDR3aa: CASSSDWNTGELFF; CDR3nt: TGTGCCAGCAGCTCTGACTGGAACACCGGGGAGCTGTTTTTT
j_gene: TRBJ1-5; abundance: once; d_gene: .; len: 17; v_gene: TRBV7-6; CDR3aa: CASSLSMGGAAPGTQHF; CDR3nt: TGTGCCAGCAGCTTAAGTATGGGTGGGGCAGCACCAGGGACCCAGCATTTT
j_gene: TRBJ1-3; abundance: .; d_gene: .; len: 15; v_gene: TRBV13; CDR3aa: CASSDGQTAGNTIYF; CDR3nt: TGTGCCAGCAGCGATGGACAGACGGCTGGAAACACCATATATTTT
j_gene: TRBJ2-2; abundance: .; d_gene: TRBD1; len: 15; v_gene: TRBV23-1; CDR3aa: CASSPGQGAAGELFF; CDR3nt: TGCGCCAGCAGTCCCGGACAGGGGGCGGCCGGGGAGCTGTTTTTT
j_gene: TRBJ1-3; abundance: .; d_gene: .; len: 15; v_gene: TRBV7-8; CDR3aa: CASSSARVFGNTIYF; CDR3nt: TGTGCCAGCAGCTCCGCTCGCGTCTTTGGAAACACCATATATTTT
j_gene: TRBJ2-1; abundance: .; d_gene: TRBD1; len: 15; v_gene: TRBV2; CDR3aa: CASGLPGQTYNEQFF; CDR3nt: TGTGCCAGCGGACTGCCGGGACAGACCTACAATGAGCAGTTCTTC
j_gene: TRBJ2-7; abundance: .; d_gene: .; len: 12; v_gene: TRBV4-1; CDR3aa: CASSPPGYEQYF; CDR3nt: TGCGCCAGCAGCCCCCCGGGGTACGAGCAGTACTTC
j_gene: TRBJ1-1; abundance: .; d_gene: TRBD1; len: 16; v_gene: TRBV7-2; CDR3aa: CASSLGTGFGNTEAFF; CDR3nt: TGTGCCAGCAGCTTAGGGACAGGGTTCGGGAACACTGAAGCTTTCTTT
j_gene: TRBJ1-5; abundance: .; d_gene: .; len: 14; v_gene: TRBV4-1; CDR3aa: CASSQDPVNQPQHF; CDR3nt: TGCGCCAGCAGCCAAGATCCGGTAAATCAGCCCCAGCATTTT
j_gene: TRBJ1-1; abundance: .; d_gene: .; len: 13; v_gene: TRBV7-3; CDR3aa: CASSSQGNTEAFF; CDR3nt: TGTGCCAGCAGCTCCCAGGGTAACACTGAAGCTTTCTTT
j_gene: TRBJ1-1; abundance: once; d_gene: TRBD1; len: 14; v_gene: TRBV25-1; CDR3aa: CASRGQVMNTEAFF; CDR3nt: TGTGCCAGCAGGGGACAGGTTATGAACACTGAAGCTTTCTTT
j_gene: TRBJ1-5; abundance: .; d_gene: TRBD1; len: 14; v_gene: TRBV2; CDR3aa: CASRGQGAWQPQHF; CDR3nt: TGTGCCAGCAGGGGACAGGGGGCATGGCAGCCCCAGCATTTT
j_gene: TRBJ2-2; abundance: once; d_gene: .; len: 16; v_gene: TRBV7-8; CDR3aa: CASTLLGGPNTGELFF; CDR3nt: TGTGCCAGCACTCTCCTAGGGGGTCCGAACACCGGGGAGCTGTTTTTT
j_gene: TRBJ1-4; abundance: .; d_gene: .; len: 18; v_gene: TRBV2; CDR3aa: CASRDTKMIRATNEKLFF; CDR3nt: TGTGCCAGCAGGGACACCAAGATGATAAGAGCAACTAATGAAAAACTGTTTTTT
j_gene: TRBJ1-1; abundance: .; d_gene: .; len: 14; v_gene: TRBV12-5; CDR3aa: CASGYRGFDTEAFF; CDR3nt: TGTGCTAGTGGTTATCGAGGGTTTGACACTGAAGCTTTCTTT
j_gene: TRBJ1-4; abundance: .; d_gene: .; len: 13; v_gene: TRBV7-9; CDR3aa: CASSSGSDEKLFF; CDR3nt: TGTGCCAGCAGCTCGGGGAGTGATGAAAAACTGTTTTTT
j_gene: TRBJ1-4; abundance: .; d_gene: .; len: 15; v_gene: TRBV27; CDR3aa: CASSLWGGTNEKLFF; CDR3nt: TGTGCCAGCAGTTTATGGGGGGGCACTAATGAAAAACTGTTTTTT
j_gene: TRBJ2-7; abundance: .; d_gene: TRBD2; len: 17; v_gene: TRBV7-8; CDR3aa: CASSLVAGGLLIYEQYF; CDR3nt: TGTGCCAGCAGCTTAGTAGCGGGAGGGCTCTTAATATACGAGCAGTACTTC
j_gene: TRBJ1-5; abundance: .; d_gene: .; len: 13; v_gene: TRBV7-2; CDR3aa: CASSLQGNQPQHF; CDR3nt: TGTGCCAGCAGCCTCCAGGGGAATCAGCCCCAGCATTTT
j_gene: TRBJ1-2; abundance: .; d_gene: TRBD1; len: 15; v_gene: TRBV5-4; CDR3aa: CASSYLSGQNYGYTF; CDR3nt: TGTGCCAGCAGCTACCTATCGGGACAGAACTATGGCTACACCTTC
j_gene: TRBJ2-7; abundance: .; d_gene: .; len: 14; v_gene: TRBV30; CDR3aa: CAWRKTRSGGEQYF; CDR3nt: TGTGCCTGGAGGAAGACTAGGAGTGGTGGAGAGCAGTACTTC
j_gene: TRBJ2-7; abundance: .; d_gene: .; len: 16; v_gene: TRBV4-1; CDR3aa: CASSQDSPGRSYEQYF; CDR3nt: TGCGCCAGCAGCCAAGATAGCCCAGGGCGCTCCTACGAGCAGTACTTC
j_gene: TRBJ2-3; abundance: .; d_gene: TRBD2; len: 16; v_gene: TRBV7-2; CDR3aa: CASSRGASGRTDTQYF; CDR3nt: TGTGCCAGCAGCCGGGGGGCTAGCGGGAGGACAGATACGCAGTATTTT
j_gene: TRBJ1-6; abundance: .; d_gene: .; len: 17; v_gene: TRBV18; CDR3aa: CASSPPTGSMGNSPLHF; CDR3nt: TGTGCCAGCTCACCACCGACGGGGTCAATGGGTAATTCACCCCTCCACTTT
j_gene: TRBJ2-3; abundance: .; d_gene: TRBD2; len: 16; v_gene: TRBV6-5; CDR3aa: CASSYSASGAPDTQYF; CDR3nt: TGTGCCAGCAGTTATTCGGCTAGCGGAGCCCCCGATACGCAGTATTTT
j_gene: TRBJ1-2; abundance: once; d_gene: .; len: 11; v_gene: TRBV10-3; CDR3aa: CAPGPGVSYTF; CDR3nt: TGTGCCCCCGGTCCGGGTGTGAGCTACACCTTC
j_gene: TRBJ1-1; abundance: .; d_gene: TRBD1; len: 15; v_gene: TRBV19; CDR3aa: CASIPGDRGITEAFF; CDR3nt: TGTGCCAGTATCCCGGGGGACAGGGGAATAACTGAAGCTTTCTTT
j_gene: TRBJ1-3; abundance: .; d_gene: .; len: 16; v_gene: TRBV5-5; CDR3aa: CASSLEAGAGGNTIYF; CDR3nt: TGTGCCAGCAGCTTGGAAGCGGGGGCGGGTGGAAACACCATATATTTT
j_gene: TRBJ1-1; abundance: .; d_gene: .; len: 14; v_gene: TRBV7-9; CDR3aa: CASSLGTAYTEAFF; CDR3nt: TGTGCCAGCAGCTTAGGGACAGCCTACACTGAAGCTTTCTTT
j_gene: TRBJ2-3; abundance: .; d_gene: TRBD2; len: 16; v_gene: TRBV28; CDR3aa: CASRDRDLGRVDTQYF; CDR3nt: TGTGCCAGCAGGGATAGGGACCTAGGGAGGGTAGATACGCAGTATTTT
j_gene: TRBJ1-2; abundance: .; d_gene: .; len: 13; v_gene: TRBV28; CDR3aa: CASSSGANYGYTF; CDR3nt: TGTGCCAGCAGTTCGGGTGCTAACTATGGCTACACCTTC
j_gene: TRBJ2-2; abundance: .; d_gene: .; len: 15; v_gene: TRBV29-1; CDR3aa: CSVSIRTPNTGELFF; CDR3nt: TGCAGCGTTTCGATTCGAACACCGAACACCGGGGAGCTGTTTTTT
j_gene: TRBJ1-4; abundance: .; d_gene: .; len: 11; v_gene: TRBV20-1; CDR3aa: CSAREGEKLFF; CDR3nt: TGCAGTGCTAGAGAGGGCGAAAAACTGTTTTTT
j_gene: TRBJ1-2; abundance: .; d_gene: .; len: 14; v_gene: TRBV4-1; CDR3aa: CASSQDREINGYTF; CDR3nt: TGCGCCAGCAGCCAAGATAGGGAGATAAATGGCTACACCTTC
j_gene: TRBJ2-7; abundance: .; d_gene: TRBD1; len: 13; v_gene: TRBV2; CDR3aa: CASGRGLFYEQYF; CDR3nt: TGTGCCAGCGGCAGGGGGCTTTTCTACGAGCAGTACTTC
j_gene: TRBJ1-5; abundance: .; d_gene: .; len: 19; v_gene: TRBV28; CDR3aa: CASSLFLLMRDDKNQPQHF; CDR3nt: TGTGCCAGCAGTTTATTCTTGCTCATGCGGGACGATAAGAATCAGCCCCAGCATTTT
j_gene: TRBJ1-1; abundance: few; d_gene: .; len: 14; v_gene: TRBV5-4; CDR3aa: CASSPGGANTEAFF; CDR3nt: TGTGCCAGCAGCCCTGGGGGCGCGAACACTGAAGCTTTCTTT
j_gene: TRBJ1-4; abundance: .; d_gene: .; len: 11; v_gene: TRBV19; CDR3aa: CATLRNEKLFF; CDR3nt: TGTGCCACCCTACGTAATGAAAAACTGTTTTTT
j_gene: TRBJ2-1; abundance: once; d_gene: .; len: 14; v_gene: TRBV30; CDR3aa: CAWKRQSSYNEQFF; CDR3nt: TGTGCCTGGAAGCGGCAAAGCTCCTACAATGAGCAGTTCTTC